These 26 T cell receptor beta chains came from one sample sequenced in a study of blood T cell repertoires in COVID-19. Clones were sequenced by immunoSEQ multiplex PCR, and TCRdb holds only the in-frame ones, with some missing. The table has about 83,000 clones, about 76% seen once. What was sequenced was peripheral blood. All receptors come from an elderly woman with active or convalescent COVID-19.

The CDR3: CATSEGPFGASGISYSTDTQYF. The DNA of the CDR3 is TGTGCCACCAGTGAAGGGCCTTTTGGAGCTAGCGGAATATCCTATAGCACAGATACGCAGTATTTT. V and J are TRBV24-1 and TRBJ2-3; TRBD2 matches at 7 bases. Losses at the gene ends were 4 bases for V and 0 bases for J; bases not matched to a gene: 24. Per the germline V gene, CDR1 is KGHDR and CDR2 is SFDVKD. The CDR3 is 22 amino acids.

This sequence joins TRBV28 and TRBJ2-1, with 13 nucleotides matching TRBD2. The CDR3 contains 11 residues. With 11 bases clipped from V and 13 bases from J, the junction kept 5 bases outside the gene matches. Germline V gene lookup returns CDR1 MDHEN and CDR2 SYDVKM. The CDR3 sequence is CAVLAGGKQFF. DNA for the CDR3: TGTGCCGTACTAGCGGGGGGGAAACAGTTCTTC.

V gene TRBV11-3 combines with J gene TRBJ1-6; TRBD1 aligns across 7 bases. V lost 8 bases, J lost 10 bases, and 11 bases stayed unmatched. Germline values: CDR1 SGHNT, CDR2 YENEEA. The CDR3 extends over 14 amino acids. CDR3 nucleotide sequence: TGTGCCAGCGGCTCAAGGGGGCTAAGGTCACCCCTCCACTTT. As protein: CASGSRGLRSPLHF. The variable domain in full, completed from reference TRBV11-3 and TRBJ1-6, reads EAGVVQSPRYKIIEKKQPVAFWCNPISGHNTLYWYLQNLGQGPELLIRYENEEAVDDSQLPKDRFSAERLKGVDSTLKIQPAELGDSAVYLCASGSRGLRSPLHFGNGTRLTVT.

This clone was observed a single time. The V and J genes are TRBV5-1 and TRBJ2-5, with a tentative D call TRBD2 (5 bases). CDR3 length equals 15 residues. Trimming removed 0 bases at V and 1 base at J, with 10 bases between. The V gene's germline CDR1 is SGHRS and CDR2 YFSETQ. DNA for the CDR3: TGCGCCAGCAGCTTGGCCCATGGAGGCCAAGAGACCCAGTACTTC. Translated, it gives CASSLAHGGQETQYF.

The chain is built from TRBV5-4 and TRBJ2-1; tentatively, D is TRBD2 (5 bases). Germline V CDR1 and CDR2: SGHNT, YYREEE (reference sequence). Trimming stripped 3 bases from V and 8 bases from J, with 18 bases between. The CDR3 loop spans 15 amino acids. The CDR3 DNA reads as TGTGCCAGCAGCTCGTGGACTGAGCTGGTTGATGAGCAGTTCTTC. The encoded protein is CASSSWTELVDEQFF.

The rearrangement joins TRBV7-9 to TRBJ1-2; a weak D match, TRBD1 (5 bases). Trimming pared 5 bases from V and 4 bases from J, leaving 8 bases between. Per germline, CDR1 SEHNR and CDR2 FQNEAQ (reference sequence). The length of the CDR3 is 12 residues. The CDR3, as DNA: TGTGCCAGCAGCCCCGACAGCTATGGCTACACCTTC. This gives the protein CASSPDSYGYTF.

The chain uses TRBV27 and TRBJ2-3; D may be TRBD1 (5 bases). Germline values: CDR1 MNHEY, CDR2 SMNVEV (reference sequence). V lost 1 base to trimming and J lost 5 bases, with 13 bases between them. This CDR3 contains 15 residues. This chain's CDR3 is CASSLFWQGIDTQYF. The CDR3 bases are TGTGCCAGCAGTTTATTTTGGCAGGGAATAGATACGCAGTATTTT.

This clone was found a few times. This chain uses TRBV7-2 with TRBJ2-3, with 10 bases matching TRBD2. The V gene end was trimmed by 6 bases and the J gene end by 2 bases; junction bases not matched to a gene: 5. The germline CDR1 and CDR2 sequences are SGHTA and FQGNSA. This CDR3 has 15 residues. The CDR3 region has the DNA TGTGCCAGCAGACTGAGCGGGGGGGCCACAGATACGCAGTATTTT. Translating it yields CASRLSGGATDTQYF.

The chain links TRBV6-2 or TRBV6-3 to TRBJ2-5; TRBD2 aligns across 7 bases. J was trimmed by 0 bases and V by 2 bases; bases with no gene match: 3. The CDR3 runs 15 residues. Germline CDR1 is MNHEY and CDR2 is SVGEGT. The CDR3, as DNA: TGTGCCAGCAGTTACGGACGGGGGGACCAAGAGACCCAGTACTTC. This sequence encodes CASSYGRGDQETQYF.

V is TRBV5-1 and J is TRBJ1-1, with D possibly TRBD1 on 5 matching bases. V lost 4 bases and J 1 base, leaving 14 bases between the germline ends. Per the germline V gene, CDR1 is SGHRS and CDR2 is YFSETQ. This CDR3 has 15 residues. The CDR3 sequence: CASSPGGGRNTEAFF. CDR3 DNA sequence: TGCGCCAGCAGCCCGGGCGGGGGACGGAACACTGAAGCTTTCTTT.

The chain carries TRBV7-9 and TRBJ2-7; weak D call: TRBD2 (6 bases). V lost 1 base, J lost 3 bases, and 13 bases lay in between. This CDR3 comprises 15 residues. CDR1 is SEHNR and CDR2 is FQNEAQ in the germline V gene (reference sequence). DNA for the CDR3: TGTGCCAGCAGCTTAGAGTCTTGGAGGGGCTACGAGCAGTACTTC. Its protein product is CASSLESWRGYEQYF. Filled out from reference TRBV7-9 and TRBJ2-7, the complete variable domain reads DTGVSQNPRHKITKRGQNVTFRCDPISEHNRLYWYRQTLGQGPEFLTYFQNEAQLEKSRLLSDRFSAERPKGSFSTLEIQRTEQGDSAMYLCASSLESWRGYEQYFGPGTRLTVT.

The chain links TRBV7-2 to TRBJ1-4; D uncertain. This CDR3 has 15 residues. V gave up 5 bases and J gave up 0 bases, with 10 bases separating them. Germline loops: CDR1 SGHTA, CDR2 FQGNSA. CDR3 sequence (DNA): TGTGCCAGCAGCCCCCGTCCTGCAACTAATGAAAAACTGTTTTTT. Translated, it gives CASSPRPATNEKLFF.

This chain connects TRBV30 to TRBJ1-3; TRBD1 aligns across 7 bases. The V gene end was trimmed by 4 bases and the J gene end by 8 bases; junction bases not matched to a gene: 8. CDR3 length: 13 amino acids. Germline V gene sequence: CDR1 GTSNPN, CDR2 SVGIG (reference sequence). Written as DNA, the CDR3 is TGTGCCTGGATTAGAACAGGGGTAGACACCATATATTTT. This codes for CAWIRTGVDTIYF.

The chain links TRBV12-3 or TRBV12-4 to TRBJ2-5; D ambiguous. This CDR3 is built from 12 residues. V was cut by 6 bases and J by 8 bases, with 13 bases left in between. Written as DNA, the CDR3 is TGTGCCAGCAGACAGATTGGTCGAACCCAGTACTTC. Encoded protein: CASRQIGRTQYF.

This clone was counted between two and nine times. V usage is TRBV2 and J usage is TRBJ2-5; the match to TRBD2 covers 8 bases. V lost 6 bases, J lost 5 bases, and 11 bases stayed unmatched. The CDR3 spans 15 residues. In germline, CDR1 is SNHLY, CDR2 FYNNEI. The CDR3 DNA sequence: TGTGCCAGCAGCGGAGATTCTAGCGGGTCGGAGACCCAGTACTTC. It translates to CASSGDSSGSETQYF.

The chain uses TRBV30 and TRBJ2-2, with TRBD2 as a possible D gene (5 bases). The germline V gene has CDR1 GTSNPN and CDR2 SVGIG (reference sequence). The ends were cut back, 2 bases at V and 7 bases at J, with 8 bases in the middle. The CDR3 has 12 amino acids. CDR3 protein: CAWSQSGGELFF. As DNA, the CDR3 is TGTGCCTGGAGTCAGAGCGGCGGGGAGCTGTTTTTT. The entire variable domain, with the rest obtained from reference TRBV30 and TRBJ2-2, is as follows: SQTIHQWPATLVQPVGSPLSLECTVEGTSNPNLYWYRQAAGRGLQLLFYSVGIGQISSEVPQNLSASRPQDRQFILSSKKLLLSDSGFYLCAWSQSGGELFFGEGSRLTVL.

The chain combines TRBV9 with TRBJ2-2; D unresolved. The V end lost 3 bases, the J end lost 1 base, and 7 bases lay between the germline ends. The CDR3 totals 14 residues. Germline CDR1 reads SGDLS; CDR2 reads YYNGEE. This CDR3 is CASSADLNTGELFF. The CDR3 DNA reads as TGTGCCAGCAGCGCAGACTTGAACACCGGGGAGCTGTTTTTT.

CDR3 region: CASSSELKGGENIQYF. The CDR3 coding sequence is TGTGCCAGCAGTTCGGAACTTAAGGGCGGGGAAAACATTCAGTACTTC. V gene TRBV5-6 combines with J gene TRBJ2-4; D possibly corresponds to TRBD2 (6 bases). There are 16 residues in the CDR3. Looked up from germline, CDR1 is SGHDT and CDR2 is YYEEEE. V dropped 5 bases and J dropped 5 bases, with 20 bases sitting between them.

The chain has TRBV28 and TRBJ2-4; 9 nucleotides match TRBD2. The CDR3 has 17 amino acids. V shed 4 bases and J 1 base; nucleotides not matched to a gene: 8. CDR1 is MDHEN, CDR2 SYDVKM, per germline. DNA for the CDR3: TGTGCCAGCAGTTCCTTATATAGCGGGGGTGCCAAAAACATTCAGTACTTC. Translating gives CASSSLYSGGAKNIQYF.

The chain couples TRBV6-5 to TRBJ1-2, with 8 bases fitting TRBD1. V lost 6 bases and J lost 4; bases outside the gene matches: 4. The CDR3 has 13 residues. The germline V gene encodes CDR1 MNHEY and CDR2 SVGAGI. The CDR3 nucleotides are TGTGCCAGCAGCCCGGGACAGGCCTATGGCTACACCTTC. Protein sequence: CASSPGQAYGYTF.

This clone was found once. This rearrangement joins TRBV6-5 to TRBJ1-3, with D possibly being TRBD1 (5 bases). The V end was cut by 6 bases, the J end by 4 bases, with 13 bases between. Germline V CDR1 and CDR2: MNHEY, SVGAGI. This CDR3 comprises 14 residues. CDR3 in amino acids: CASRLGGDGNTIYF. Written as DNA, the CDR3 is TGTGCCAGCAGGTTGGGGGGGGACGGAAACACCATATATTTT.

The genes are TRBV7-2 and TRBJ1-3; the match to TRBD1 covers 8 bases. CDR3 length: 16 residues. After removal of 5 bases from V and 0 bases from J, the junction contained 6 bases not matched to a gene. Germline V CDR1 and CDR2: SGHTA, FQGNSA. The CDR3 DNA sequence: TGTGCCAGCAGCCCCGCACAGGGGGGCTCTGGAAACACCATATATTTT. Its translation is CASSPAQGGSGNTIYF.

The rearrangement joins TRBV27 to TRBJ1-3, with D possibly matching TRBD1 (5 bases). The CDR3 totals 13 residues. Germline V gives CDR1 MNHEY, CDR2 SMNVEV (reference sequence). V lost 3 bases and J 4 bases, leaving 7 bases between the germline ends. CDR3 bases: TGTGCCAGCAGTTTCAGGGAAGGAAACACCATATATTTT. Protein product: CASSFREGNTIYF.

A single count supports this clone. V and J are TRBV11-2 and TRBJ1-1; D is unresolved. The V gene's germline CDR1 is SGHAT and CDR2 FQNNGV. With 0 bases removed from V and 5 bases from J, the gap between germline ends came to 7 bases. The CDR3 loop spans 13 amino acids. This chain's CDR3 is CASSLEFSTEAFF. CDR3 nucleotides: TGTGCCAGCAGCTTAGAGTTCAGTACTGAAGCTTTCTTT.

Here the CDR3 reads CASSSGRDSATEAFF. CDR3 sequence (DNA): TGTGCCAGCAGCTCGGGCCGGGACAGCGCCACTGAAGCTTTCTTT. This chain uses TRBV6-4 with TRBJ1-1, with 7 positions matching TRBD1. V was pared by 6 bases and J by 4 bases, with 11 bases of the junction left unmatched. The CDR3 totals 15 residues. Germline loops: CDR1 MRHNA, CDR2 SNTAGT.

The CDR3, as DNA: TGTGCCAGCAGCTTCCGGGGGTTGAGCAATCAGCCCCAGCATTTT. Its protein is CASSFRGLSNQPQHF. The rearrangement uses TRBV5-4 and TRBJ1-5, with D perhaps TRBD1 (5 bases). CDR3 length equals 15 residues. Trimming took off 2 bases at V and 1 base at J, with 10 bases between the two ends. Germline V lookup: CDR1 SGHNT, CDR2 YYREEE (reference sequence).